These 8 T cell receptor beta chains were all obtained from the same sample, sequenced in a study of brain T cells in children with intractable seizures. This table comes from immunoSEQ multiplex PCR, and its TCRdb copy is limited to in-frame clones, with some not included. The sample holds about 340,000 clones, about 94% seen once. Time point indicated: blood from clinic visit 5 months post-surgery; TSC patient then seizure free. The specimen comprised peripheral blood, sampled more than 4 months after surgery. The source of these receptors is a boy younger than two with tuberous sclerosis and intractable seizures.

Here the CDR3 reads CASKGPGRNTGELFF. As DNA, the CDR3 is TGCGCCAGCAAAGGTCCAGGGCGAAACACCGGGGAGCTGTTTTTT. The chain combines TRBV5-1 with TRBJ2-2, with a possible D match to TRBD1 (5 bases). With 6 bases removed from V and 2 bases from J, the gap between germline ends came to 14 bases. The CDR3 contains 15 residues. Germline loops: CDR1 SGHRS, CDR2 YFSETQ.

The V and J genes are TRBV2 and TRBJ1-2; D call uncertain. The CDR3 is made up of 15 amino acids. The V gene lost 1 base and the J gene lost 7 bases, with 16 bases spanning the gap. Germline lookup yields CDR1 SNHLY and CDR2 FYNNEI. The chain's CDR3 is CASSEVKSYGVGYTF. The CDR3 coding sequence is TGTGCCAGCAGTGAAGTCAAGTCCTACGGGGTTGGCTACACCTTC.

The V gene is TRBV9, the J gene TRBJ1-1, with 7 bases identical to TRBD1. The CDR3 loop spans 15 amino acids. The V gene end was trimmed by 1 base and the J gene end by 3 bases; junction bases not matched to a gene: 6. Germline V CDR1 and CDR2: SGDLS, YYNGEE. In DNA, the CDR3 is TGTGCCAGCAGCGTATCAGGGGGTCCGGACACTGAAGCTTTCTTT. Its protein is CASSVSGGPDTEAFF.

This clone was observed once. The chain uses TRBV5-4 and TRBJ2-1, with D possibly being TRBD2 (5 bases). Trimming removed 5 bases from V and 5 bases from J, with 14 bases in between. The CDR3 length is 14 residues. Germline V gene lookup returns CDR1 SGHNT and CDR2 YYREEE (reference sequence). CDR3 nucleotide sequence: TGTGCCAGCAGTGGAGGCAGAAAGGACAATGAGCAGTTCTTC. It is translated as CASSGGRKDNEQFF.

The genes are TRBV6-5 and TRBJ2-5, with 7 bases identical to TRBD1. Unmatched junction bases numbered 7, after V lost 10 bases and J lost 5 bases. This CDR3 comprises 12 residues. Per germline, CDR1 MNHEY and CDR2 SVGAGI. The CDR3 reads CATRGGRETQYF. Here the CDR3 DNA reads TGTGCCACCCGAGGGGGCAGGGAGACCCAGTACTTC.

This clone was seen once. This chain connects TRBV19 to TRBJ1-5; no definite D call. Trimming took off 5 bases at V and 3 bases at J, with 14 bases between the two ends. The CDR3 is made up of 15 amino acids. The V gene's germline CDR1 is LNHDA and CDR2 SQIVND (reference sequence). The CDR3 DNA reads TGTGCCAGTAGTGCATACCGGGATCTCAATCAGCCCCAGCATTTT. Protein sequence: CASSAYRDLNQPQHF.

The gene calls are TRBV2 and TRBJ2-6; D is possibly TRBD2 (6 bases). The V gene lost 5 bases and the J gene lost 0 bases, with 14 bases spanning the gap. This CDR3 has 17 residues. Germline CDR1 is SNHLY and CDR2 is FYNNEI. CDR3 region: CASSSGGRSSGANVLTF. The CDR3 region has the DNA TGTGCCAGCAGTTCGGGTGGGAGGTCCTCTGGGGCCAACGTCCTGACTTTC.

This rearrangement joins TRBV7-9 to TRBJ2-7; D not certain. The CDR3 is 13 amino acids. The germline gives CDR1 SEHNR, CDR2 FQNEAQ (reference sequence). V lost 6 bases, J lost 0 bases, and 9 bases lay in between. CDR3: CASRAGDSYEQYF. The CDR3 nucleotides are TGTGCCAGCAGAGCAGGAGACTCCTACGAGCAGTACTTC.